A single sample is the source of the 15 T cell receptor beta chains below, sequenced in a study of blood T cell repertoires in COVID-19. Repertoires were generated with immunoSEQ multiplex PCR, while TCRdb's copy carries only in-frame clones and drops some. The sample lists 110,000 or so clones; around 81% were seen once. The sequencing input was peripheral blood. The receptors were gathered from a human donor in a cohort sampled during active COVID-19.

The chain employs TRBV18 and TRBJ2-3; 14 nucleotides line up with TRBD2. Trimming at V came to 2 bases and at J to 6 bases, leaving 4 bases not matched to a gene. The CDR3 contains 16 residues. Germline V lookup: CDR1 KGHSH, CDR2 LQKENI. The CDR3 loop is CASSPMGLAGADTQYF. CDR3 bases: TGTGCCAGCTCACCAATGGGACTAGCGGGAGCGGATACGCAGTATTTT.

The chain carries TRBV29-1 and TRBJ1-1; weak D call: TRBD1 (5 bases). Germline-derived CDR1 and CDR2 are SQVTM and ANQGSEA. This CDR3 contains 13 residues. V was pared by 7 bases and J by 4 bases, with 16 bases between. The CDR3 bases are TGCAGCGCCGGCCGTGGGGGGATCACTGAAGCTTTCTTT. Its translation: CSAGRGGITEAFF.

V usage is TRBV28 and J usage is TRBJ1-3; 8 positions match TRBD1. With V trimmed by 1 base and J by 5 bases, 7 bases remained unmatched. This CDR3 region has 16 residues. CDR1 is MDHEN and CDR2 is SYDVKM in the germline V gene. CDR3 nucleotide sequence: TGTGCCAGCAGTTTATTCGGACAGGGACGTCGAAACACCATATATTTT. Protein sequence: CASSLFGQGRRNTIYF.

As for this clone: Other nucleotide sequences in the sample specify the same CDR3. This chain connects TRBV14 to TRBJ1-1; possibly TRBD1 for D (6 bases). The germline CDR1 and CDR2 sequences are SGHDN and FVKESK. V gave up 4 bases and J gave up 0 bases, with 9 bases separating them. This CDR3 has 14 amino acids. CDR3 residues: CASSRPGVNTEAFF. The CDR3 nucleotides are TGTGCCAGCAGCCGACCAGGGGTGAACACTGAAGCTTTCTTT.

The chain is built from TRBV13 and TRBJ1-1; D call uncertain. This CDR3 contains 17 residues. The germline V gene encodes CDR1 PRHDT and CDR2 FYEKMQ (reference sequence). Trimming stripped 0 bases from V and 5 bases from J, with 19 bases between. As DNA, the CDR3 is TGTGCCAGCAGCTTAGGTCTCACCGGGAACCCAGAAACTGAAGCTTTCTTT. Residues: CASSLGLTGNPETEAFF.

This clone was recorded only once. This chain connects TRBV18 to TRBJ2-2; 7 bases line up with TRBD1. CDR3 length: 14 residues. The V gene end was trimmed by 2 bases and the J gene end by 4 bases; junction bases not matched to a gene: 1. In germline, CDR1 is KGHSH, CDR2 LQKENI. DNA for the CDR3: TGTGCCAGCTCACCAAGGGACAGCACCGGGGAGCTGTTTTTT. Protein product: CASSPRDSTGELFF. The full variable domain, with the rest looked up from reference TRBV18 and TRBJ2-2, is NAGVMQNPRHLVRRRGQEARLRCSPMKGHSHVYWYRQLPEEGLKFMVYLQKENIIDESGMPKERFSAEFPKEGPSILRIQQVVRGDSAAYFCASSPRDSTGELFFGEGSRLTVL.

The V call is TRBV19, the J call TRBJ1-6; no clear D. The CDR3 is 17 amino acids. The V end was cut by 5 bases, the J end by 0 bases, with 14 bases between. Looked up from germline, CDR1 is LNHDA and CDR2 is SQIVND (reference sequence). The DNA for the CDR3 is TGTGCCAGTAGTGGGTTAGAACTACGCTCCTATAATTCACCCCTCCACTTT. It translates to CASSGLELRSYNSPLHF.

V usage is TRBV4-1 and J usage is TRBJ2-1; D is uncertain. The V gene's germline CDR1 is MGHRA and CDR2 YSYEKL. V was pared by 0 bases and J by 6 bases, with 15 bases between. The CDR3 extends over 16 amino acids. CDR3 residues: CASSQEDGRLLNEQFF. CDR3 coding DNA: TGCGCCAGCAGCCAAGAGGATGGGCGCCTCCTCAATGAGCAGTTCTTC.

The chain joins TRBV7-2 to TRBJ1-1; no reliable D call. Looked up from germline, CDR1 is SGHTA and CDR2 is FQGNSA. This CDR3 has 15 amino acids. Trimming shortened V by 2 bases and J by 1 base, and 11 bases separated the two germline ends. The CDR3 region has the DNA TGTGCCAGCAGCTTAACTATACGGGAGAACACTGAAGCTTTCTTT. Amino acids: CASSLTIRENTEAFF.

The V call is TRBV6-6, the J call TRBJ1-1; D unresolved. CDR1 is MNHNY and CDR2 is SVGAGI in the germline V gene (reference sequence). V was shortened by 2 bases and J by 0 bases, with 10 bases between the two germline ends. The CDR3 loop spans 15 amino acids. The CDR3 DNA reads TGTGCCAGCAGTTACGAGGAGCCGATGAACACTGAAGCTTTCTTT. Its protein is CASSYEEPMNTEAFF.

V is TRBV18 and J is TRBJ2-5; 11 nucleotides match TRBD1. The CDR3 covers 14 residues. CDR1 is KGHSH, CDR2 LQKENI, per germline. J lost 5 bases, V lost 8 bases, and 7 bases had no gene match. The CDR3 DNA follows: TGTGCCAGCACAGGACAGGGGGCTCGTGAGACCCAGTACTTC. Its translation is CASTGQGARETQYF.

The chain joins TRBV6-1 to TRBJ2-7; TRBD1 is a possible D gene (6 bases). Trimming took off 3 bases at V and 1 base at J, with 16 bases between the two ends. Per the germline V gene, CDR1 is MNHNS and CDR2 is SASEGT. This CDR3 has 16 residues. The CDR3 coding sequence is TGTGCCAGCAGTGACCTGGGACAACCGAATTCCTACGAGCAGTACTTC. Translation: CASSDLGQPNSYEQYF.

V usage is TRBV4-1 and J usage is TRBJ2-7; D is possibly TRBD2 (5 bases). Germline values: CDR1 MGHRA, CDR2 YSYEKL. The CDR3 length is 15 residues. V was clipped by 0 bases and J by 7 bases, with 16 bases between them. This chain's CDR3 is CASSQDHGIPREQYF. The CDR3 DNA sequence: TGCGCCAGCAGCCAAGATCACGGGATTCCTCGGGAGCAGTACTTC.

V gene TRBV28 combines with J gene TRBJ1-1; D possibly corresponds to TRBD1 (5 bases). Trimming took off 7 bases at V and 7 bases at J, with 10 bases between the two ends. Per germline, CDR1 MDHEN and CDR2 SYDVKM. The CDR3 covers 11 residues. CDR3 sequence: CASNGAVEAFF. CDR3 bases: TGTGCCAGCAATGGGGCAGTTGAAGCTTTCTTT.

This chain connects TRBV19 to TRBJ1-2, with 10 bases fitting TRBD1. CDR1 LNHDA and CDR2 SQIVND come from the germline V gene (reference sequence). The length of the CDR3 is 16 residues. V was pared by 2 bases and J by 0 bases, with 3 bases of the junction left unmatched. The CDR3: CASSIRGTGANYGYTF. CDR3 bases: TGTGCCAGTAGTATACGAGGGACAGGGGCTAACTATGGCTACACCTTC.